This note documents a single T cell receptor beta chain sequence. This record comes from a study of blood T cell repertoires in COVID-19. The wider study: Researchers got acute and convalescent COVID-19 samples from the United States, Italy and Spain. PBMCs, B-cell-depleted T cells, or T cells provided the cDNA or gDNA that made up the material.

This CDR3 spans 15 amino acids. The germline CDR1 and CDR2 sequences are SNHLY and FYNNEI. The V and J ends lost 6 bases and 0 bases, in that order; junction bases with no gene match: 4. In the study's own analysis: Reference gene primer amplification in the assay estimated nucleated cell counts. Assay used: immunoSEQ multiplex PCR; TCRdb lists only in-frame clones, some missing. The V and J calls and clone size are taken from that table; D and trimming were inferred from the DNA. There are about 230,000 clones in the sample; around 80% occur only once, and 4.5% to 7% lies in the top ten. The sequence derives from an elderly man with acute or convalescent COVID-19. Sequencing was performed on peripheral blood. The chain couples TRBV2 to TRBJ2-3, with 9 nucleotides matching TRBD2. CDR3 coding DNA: TGTGCCAGCAGGCCAACTAGCGGGAGCACAGATACGCAGTATTTT. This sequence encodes CASRPTSGSTDTQYF.